Reported below is one T cell receptor beta chain. Its target is unknown. The data derive from a study of post-analysis software for immune sequencing data. Whole-study results and caveats: Roughly five TRBV segments were more frequent in patients than controls; TRBV5-6, TRBV5-1 and TRBV20-1 belonged to this group.

The TCR beta cDNA libraries carried unique molecular identifiers. TCRdb re-derived calls from the PCR reads in MiXCR, one entry per CDR3 protein. In the table there are a few hundred thousand distinct CDR3 sequences, around a third of which are singletons. The CDR3 covers 15 residues. Germline trimming cut 5 bases from V and 3 bases from J; bases unmatched to any gene: 6. This receptor was obtained from a girl between 2 and 17 years old with multiple sclerosis. The V call is TRBV12-3 or TRBV12-4, the J call TRBJ1-1; 10 bases fit TRBD1. The sequenced sample consisted of blood. CDR3 in amino acids: CASSRPDRGDTEAFF. CDR3 nucleotide sequence: TGTGCCAGCAGTCGGCCGGACAGGGGGGACACTGAAGCTTTCTTT.